This T cell receptor beta chain was documented in a study of blood T cell repertoires in COVID-19. V was trimmed by 1 base and J by 6 bases, leaving 9 bases between them. This CDR3 is built from 13 residues. Germline CDR1 MNHNS, CDR2 SASEGT. Generated by immunoSEQ multiplex PCR, the TCRdb table keeps only in-frame clones and is missing some. This table holds a few hundred thousand clones, around 89% found once. The clonotype comes from a woman in her 50s with COVID-19, enrolled during active disease. Sequencing was carried out using peripheral blood. The rearrangement links TRBV6-1 to TRBJ1-2; D is unresolved. The DNA of the CDR3 is TGTGCCAGCAGTGAAGTAGGGAGGGATGGCTACACCTTC. It encodes CASSEVGRDGYTF.